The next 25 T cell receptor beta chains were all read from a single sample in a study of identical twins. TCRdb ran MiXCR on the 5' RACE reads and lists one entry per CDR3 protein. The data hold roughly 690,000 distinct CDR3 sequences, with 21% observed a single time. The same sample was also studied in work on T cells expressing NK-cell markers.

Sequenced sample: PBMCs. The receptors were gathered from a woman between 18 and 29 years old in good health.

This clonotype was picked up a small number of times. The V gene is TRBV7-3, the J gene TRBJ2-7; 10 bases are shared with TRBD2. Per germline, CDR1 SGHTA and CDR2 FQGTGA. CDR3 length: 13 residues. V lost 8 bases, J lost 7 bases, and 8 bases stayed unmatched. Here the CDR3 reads CASAPSGGGEQYF. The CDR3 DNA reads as TGTGCCAGCGCCCCTAGCGGGGGAGGTGAGCAGTACTTC.

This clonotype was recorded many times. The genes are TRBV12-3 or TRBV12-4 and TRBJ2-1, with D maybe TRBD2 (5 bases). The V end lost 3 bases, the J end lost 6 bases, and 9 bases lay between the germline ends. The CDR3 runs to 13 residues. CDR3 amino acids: CASSFGEPNEQFF. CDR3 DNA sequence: TGTGCCAGCAGTTTCGGGGAACCCAATGAGCAGTTCTTC.

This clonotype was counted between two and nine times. As DNA, the CDR3 is TGTGCCACCACTCCCCGGTTCGCTGATACGCAGTATTTT. It specifies CATTPRFADTQYF. This sequence joins TRBV15 and TRBJ2-3; D not resolved. V was shortened by 7 bases and J by 6 bases, with 14 bases between the two germline ends. CDR1 LNHNV and CDR2 YYDKDF come from the germline V gene (reference sequence). The length of the CDR3 is 13 residues.

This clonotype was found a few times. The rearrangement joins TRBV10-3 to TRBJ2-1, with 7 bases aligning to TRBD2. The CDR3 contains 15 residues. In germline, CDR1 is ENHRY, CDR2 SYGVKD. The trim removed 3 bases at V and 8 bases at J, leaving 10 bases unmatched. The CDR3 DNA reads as TGTGCCATCAGTGATCGCGGGGGTGGTCCTGATGAGCAGTTCTTC. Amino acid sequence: CAISDRGGGPDEQFF.

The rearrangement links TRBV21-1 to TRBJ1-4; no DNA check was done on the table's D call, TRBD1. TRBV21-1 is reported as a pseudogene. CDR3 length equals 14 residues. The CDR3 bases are TGTGCCAGCAGCAAACCCGGGGATAATGAAAAACTGTTTTTT. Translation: CASSKPGDNEKLFF.

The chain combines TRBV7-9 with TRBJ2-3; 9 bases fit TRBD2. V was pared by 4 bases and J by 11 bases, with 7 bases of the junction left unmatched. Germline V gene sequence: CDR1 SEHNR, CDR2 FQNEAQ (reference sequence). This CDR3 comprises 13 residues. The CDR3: CASSSTRGGGQYF. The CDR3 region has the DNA TGTGCCAGCAGCTCGACACGCGGGGGGGGGCAGTATTTT.

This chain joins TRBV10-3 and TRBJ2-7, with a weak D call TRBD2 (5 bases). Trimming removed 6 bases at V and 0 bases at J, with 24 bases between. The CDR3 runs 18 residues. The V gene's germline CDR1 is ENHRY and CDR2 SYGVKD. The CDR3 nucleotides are TGTGCCATCAGCCCGGATGGACTGGCAGAAAATCACTCCTACGAGCAGTACTTC. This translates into CAISPDGLAENHSYEQYF.

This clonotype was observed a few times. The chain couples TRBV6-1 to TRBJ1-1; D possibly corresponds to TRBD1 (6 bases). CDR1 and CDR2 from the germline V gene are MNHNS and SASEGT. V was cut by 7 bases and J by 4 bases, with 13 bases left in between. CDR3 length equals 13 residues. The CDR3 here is CASTYRDFTEAFF. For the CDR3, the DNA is TGTGCCAGCACCTACAGGGATTTCACTGAAGCTTTCTTT.

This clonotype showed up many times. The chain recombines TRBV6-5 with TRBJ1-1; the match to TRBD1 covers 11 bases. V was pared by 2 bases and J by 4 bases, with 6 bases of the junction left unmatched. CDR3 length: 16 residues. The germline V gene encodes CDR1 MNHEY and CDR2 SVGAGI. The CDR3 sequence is CASSYRDRGLSTEAFF. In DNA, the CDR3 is TGTGCCAGCAGTTACCGGGACAGGGGGTTATCCACTGAAGCTTTCTTT.

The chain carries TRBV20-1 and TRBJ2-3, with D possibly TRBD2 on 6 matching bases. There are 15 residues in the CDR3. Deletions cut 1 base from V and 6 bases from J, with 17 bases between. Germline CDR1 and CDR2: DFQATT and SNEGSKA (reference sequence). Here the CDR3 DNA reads TGCAGTGCTAGAGGACTAGGAGGCTATACGGATACGCAGTATTTT. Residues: CSARGLGGYTDTQYF.

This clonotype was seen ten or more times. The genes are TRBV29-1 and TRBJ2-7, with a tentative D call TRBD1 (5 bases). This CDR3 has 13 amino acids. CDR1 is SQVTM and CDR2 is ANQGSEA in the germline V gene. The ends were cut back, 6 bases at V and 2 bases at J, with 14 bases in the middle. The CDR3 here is CSVGAGTPYEQYF. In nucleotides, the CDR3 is TGCAGCGTAGGGGCAGGAACCCCCTACGAGCAGTACTTC.

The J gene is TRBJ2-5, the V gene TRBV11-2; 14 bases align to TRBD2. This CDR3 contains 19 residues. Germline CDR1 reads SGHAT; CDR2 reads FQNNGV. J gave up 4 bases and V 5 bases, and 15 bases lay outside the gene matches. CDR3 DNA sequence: TGTGCCAGCAGCCCCCAACCGGGACTAGCGGGGGCGAGGGGAGAGACCCAGTACTTC. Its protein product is CASSPQPGLAGARGETQYF.

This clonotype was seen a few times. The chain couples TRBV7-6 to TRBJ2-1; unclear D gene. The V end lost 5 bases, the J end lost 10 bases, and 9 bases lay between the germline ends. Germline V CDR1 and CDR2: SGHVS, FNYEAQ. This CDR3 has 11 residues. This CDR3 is CASSHSREQFF. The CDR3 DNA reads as TGTGCCAGCAGCCACTCTAGGGAGCAGTTCTTC.

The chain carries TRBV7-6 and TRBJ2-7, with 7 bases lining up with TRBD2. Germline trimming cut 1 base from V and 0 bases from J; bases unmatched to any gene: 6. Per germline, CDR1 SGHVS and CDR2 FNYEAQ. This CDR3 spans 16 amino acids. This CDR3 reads CASSLEWDYHSYEQYF. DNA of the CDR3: TGTGCCAGCAGCTTAGAATGGGACTACCACTCCTACGAGCAGTACTTC.

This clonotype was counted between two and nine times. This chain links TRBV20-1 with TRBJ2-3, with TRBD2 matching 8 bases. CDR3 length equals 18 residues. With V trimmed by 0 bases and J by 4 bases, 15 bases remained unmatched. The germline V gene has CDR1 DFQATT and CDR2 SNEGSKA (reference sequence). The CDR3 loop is CSARDPVGGGFRADTQYF. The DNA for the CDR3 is TGCAGTGCTAGAGATCCTGTCGGGGGGGGGTTTAGGGCAGATACGCAGTATTTT.

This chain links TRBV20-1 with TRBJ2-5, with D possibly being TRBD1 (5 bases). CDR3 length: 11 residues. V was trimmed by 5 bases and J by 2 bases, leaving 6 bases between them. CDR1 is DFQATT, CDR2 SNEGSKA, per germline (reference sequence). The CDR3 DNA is TGCAGTGCTGACAGACAAGAGACCCAGTACTTC. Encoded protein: CSADRQETQYF.

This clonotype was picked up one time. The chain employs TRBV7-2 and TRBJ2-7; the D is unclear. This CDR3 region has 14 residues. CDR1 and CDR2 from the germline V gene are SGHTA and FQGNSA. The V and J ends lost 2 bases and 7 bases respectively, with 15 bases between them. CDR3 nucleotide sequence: TGTGCCAGCAGCTTAACCCGGAATGCCCGGGAGCAGTACTTC. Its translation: CASSLTRNAREQYF.

CDR3 bases: TGCGCCAGCAGCAGCGGACCGGGACAGTCCTACGAGCAGTACTTC. Translation: CASSSGPGQSYEQYF. The chain combines TRBV5-1 with TRBJ2-7, with 7 bases fitting TRBD1. The germline V gene has CDR1 SGHRS and CDR2 YFSETQ. The CDR3 consists of 15 residues. With 4 bases clipped from V and 1 base from J, the junction kept 8 bases outside the gene matches.

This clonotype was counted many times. This chain's CDR3 is CSAVQGWGETQYF. In DNA form, the CDR3 reads TGCAGTGCTGTACAGGGTTGGGGAGAGACCCAGTACTTC. This chain connects TRBV20-1 to TRBJ2-5; D possibly corresponds to TRBD1 (6 bases). Between the trimmed V and J ends, which lost 5 bases and 4 bases, there was a span of 14 bases. CDR1 DFQATT and CDR2 SNEGSKA come from the germline V gene (reference sequence). The CDR3 has 13 amino acids.

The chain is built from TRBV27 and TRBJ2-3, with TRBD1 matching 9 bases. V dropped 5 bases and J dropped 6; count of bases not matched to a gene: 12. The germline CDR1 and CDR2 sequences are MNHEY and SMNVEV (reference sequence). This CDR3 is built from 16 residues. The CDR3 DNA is TGTGCCAGCAGTCCCCTCGGACAGGGGAGAGTCGATACGCAGTATTTT. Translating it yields CASSPLGQGRVDTQYF.

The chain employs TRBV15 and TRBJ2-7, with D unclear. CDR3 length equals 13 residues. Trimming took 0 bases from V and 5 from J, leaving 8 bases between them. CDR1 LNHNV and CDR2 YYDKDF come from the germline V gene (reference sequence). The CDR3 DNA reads TGTGCCACCAGCAGAGATCACGGGCACGAGCAGTACTTC. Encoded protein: CATSRDHGHEQYF.

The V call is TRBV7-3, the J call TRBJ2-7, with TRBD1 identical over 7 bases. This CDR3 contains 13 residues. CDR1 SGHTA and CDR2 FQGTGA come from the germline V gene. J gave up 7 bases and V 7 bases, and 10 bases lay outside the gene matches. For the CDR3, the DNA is TGTGCCAGCATCAGCCTTGGGGACAGAGAGCAGTACTTC. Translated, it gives CASISLGDREQYF.

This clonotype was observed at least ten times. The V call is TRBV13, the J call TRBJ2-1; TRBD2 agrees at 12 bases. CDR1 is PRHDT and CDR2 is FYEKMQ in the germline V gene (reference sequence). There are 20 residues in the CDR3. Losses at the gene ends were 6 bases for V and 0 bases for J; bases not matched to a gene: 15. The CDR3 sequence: CASSIVGSRLAGDSYNEQFF. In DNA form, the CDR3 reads TGTGCCAGCAGTATCGTAGGGTCGAGACTAGCGGGAGACTCCTACAATGAGCAGTTCTTC. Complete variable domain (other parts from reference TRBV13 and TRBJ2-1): AAGVIQSPRHLIKEKRETATLKCYPIPRHDTVYWYQQGPGQDPQFLISFYEKMQSDKGSIPDRFSAQQFSDYHSELNMSSLELGDSALYFCASSIVGSRLAGDSYNEQFFGPGTRLTVL.

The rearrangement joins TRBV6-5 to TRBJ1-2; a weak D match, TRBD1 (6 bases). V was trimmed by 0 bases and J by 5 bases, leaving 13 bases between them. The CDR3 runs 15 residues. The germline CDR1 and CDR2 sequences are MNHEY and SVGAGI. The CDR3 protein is CASSYSWGHRYGYTF. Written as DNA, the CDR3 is TGTGCCAGCAGTTACTCGTGGGGACACCGGTATGGCTACACCTTC.

The CDR3 protein is CASSNRELTYEQYF. The CDR3 nucleotides are TGTGCCAGCAGTAACCGGGAGTTAACCTACGAGCAGTACTTC. The V and J genes are TRBV6-5 and TRBJ2-7, with a tentative D call TRBD2 (6 bases). The CDR3 is made up of 14 amino acids. Germline V lookup: CDR1 MNHEY, CDR2 SVGAGI. The V end was cut by 5 bases, the J end by 2 bases, with 13 bases between.